The sequence of this TCR beta chain was determined in a study of human T cells and chemical hapten exposure. Study findings and constraints: No alteration of TCRs above 1 in 1000 frequency was seen with DPC sensitization. Expanded TCRs created a significantly greater count of big CDR3 similarity clusters than controls did.

Trimming at V came to 6 bases and at J to 0 bases, leaving 2 bases not matched to a gene. The CDR3 loop spans 14 amino acids. Germline lookup yields CDR1 MDHEN and CDR2 SYDVKM. The time point here: pre-sensitization, week 0. Treatment indicated: therapeutic diphenylcyclopropenone sensitization with weekly scalp DPC. TCRdb passed the RACE reads through MiXCR, listing each CDR3 protein once. The sample has 180,000 or so distinct CDR3 sequences, 30% seen once; the top ten hold 2.9%. A note on this clonotype: Its specificity is not known.

The receptor was derived from a woman in her thirties with alopecia areata. Some clones in this sample may be carry-over from other donors' samples. The chain joins TRBV28 to TRBJ2-4, with 7 bases fitting TRBD1. This material consisted of whole blood, taken in connection with sensitization to the hapten diphenylcyclopropenone (DPC). The CDR3 DNA is TGTGCCAGCAGAACAGGGGCAGCCAAAAACATTCAGTACTTC. Translating gives CASRTGAAKNIQYF.